Listed below are T cell receptor beta chains from one sample, sequenced in a study of cytomegalovirus exposure and HLA in healthy donors. TCRdb keeps only in-frame clones here, not all; method: immunoSEQ multiplex PCR. Of some 110,000 clones listed, about 80% are singletons. The material sequenced was PBMCs. The receptor set was obtained from a middle-aged man in good health and CMV-seropositive. Both conserved end residues are part of each CDR3. D genes are given only for firm matches. Size is stated for part of the rows, as once, few or many counts, or as a class when the clone is expanded.

J gene | V gene | D gene | clone size | CDR3 DNA | CDR3 protein
TRBJ1-2 | TRBV18 | - | - | TGTGCCAGCTCACCCGGAGTTAACTATGGCTACACCTTC | CASSPGVNYGYTF
TRBJ1-1 | TRBV19 | - | few | TGTGCCAGTACCATAAGGGGCAACACTGAAGCTTTCTTT | CASTIRGNTEAFF
TRBJ1-2 | TRBV19 | TRBD1 | - | TGTGCCAGTAGCGTACAGGGGGCGGGTGGCTACACCTTC | CASSVQGAGGYTF
TRBJ2-2 | TRBV14 | - | - | TGTGCCAGCAGCCAGCGACAAGGTTCTGGAACCGGGGAGCTGTTTTTT | CASSQRQGSGTGELFF
TRBJ1-1 | TRBV7-9 | TRBD1 | few | TGTGCCAGCAGCTTAACCGGGACAGCTAACACTGAAGCTTTCTTT | CASSLTGTANTEAFF
TRBJ1-5 | TRBV19 | - | - | TGTGCCAGTAGTACGACACAGGGAGTCAGGCAGCCCCAGCATTTT | CASSTTQGVRQPQHF
TRBJ1-4 | TRBV7-2 | - | - | TGTGCCAGCAGCTTGCAAGGGACTGCCGTTGGGGAAAAACTGTTTTTT | CASSLQGTAVGEKLFF
TRBJ1-1 | TRBV19 | - | few | TGTGCCAGTACCCTGACTGTCGGGGGCACTGAAGCTTTCTTT | CASTLTVGGTEAFF
TRBJ1-5 | TRBV6-1 | - | few | TGTGCCAGCAGTGCAACAGTAGGCAATCAGCCCCAGCATTTT | CASSATVGNQPQHF
TRBJ1-1 | TRBV19 | - | - | TGTGCCAGTAGTGGGGTCAACAGCGGCAACACTGAAGCTTTCTTT | CASSGVNSGNTEAFF
TRBJ2-3 | TRBV5-6 | TRBD2 | - | TGTGCCAGCAGCTCTGGGACTAGCGGGTTAGTGAATACGCAGTATTTT | CASSSGTSGLVNTQYF
TRBJ1-2 | TRBV7-8 | - | - | TGTGCCAGCAGCTCCCACAGGGAAATAGGTGGCTACACCTTC | CASSSHREIGGYTF
TRBJ1-1 | TRBV6-5 | TRBD1 | - | TGTGCCAGCAGTTACTCGGCAGGGGGCTACACTGAAGCTTTCTTT | CASSYSAGGYTEAFF
TRBJ2-1 | TRBV4-2 | - | - | TGTGCCAGCAGCCGCCTACTAGGGTATGAGCAGTTCTTC | CASSRLLGYEQFF
TRBJ1-3 | TRBV6-5 | - | - | TGTGCCAGCAGAAACAGTCCTGGAAACACCATATATTTT | CASRNSPGNTIYF
TRBJ2-2 | TRBV27 | - | - | TGTGCCAGCAGTGCCACCGGAAGGGGCACCGGGGAGCTGTTTTTT | CASSATGRGTGELFF
TRBJ1-2 | TRBV25-1 | - | - | TGTGCCAGCAGTGAGGGCTTAAACTATGGCTACACCTTC | CASSEGLNYGYTF
TRBJ1-3 | TRBV2 | - | once | TGTGCCAGCAGTGAATGGCAGGGGGGAAACACCATATATTTT | CASSEWQGGNTIYF
TRBJ2-1 | TRBV4-1 | TRBD1 | - | TGCGCCAGCAGCCAAGATTACGGGACAGGGGGCTTCGGAGAGCAGTTCTTC | CASSQDYGTGGFGEQFF
TRBJ1-5 | TRBV28 | TRBD1 | - | TGTGCCAGCAGTTTCGGGACAGTTTATAGCAATCAGCCCCAGCATTTT | CASSFGTVYSNQPQHF
TRBJ2-5 | TRBV6-5 | TRBD1 | - | TGTGCCAGCAGGCGACAGGGATTCCGGGAGACCCAGTACTTC | CASRRQGFRETQYF
TRBJ1-4 | TRBV6-6 | - | - | TGTGCCAGCAGTTACTCGCAGGGCCTTAATGAAAAACTGTTTTTT | CASSYSQGLNEKLFF
TRBJ2-1 | TRBV5-4 | TRBD2 | - | TGTGCCAGCAGCTTGGCGGGGGGTACCTACAATGAGCAGTTCTTC | CASSLAGGTYNEQFF
TRBJ2-1 | TRBV5-4 | TRBD2 | - | TGTGCCAGCAGCTTCCGGACTAGCGGGGACTCCTACAATGAGCAGTTCTTC | CASSFRTSGDSYNEQFF
TRBJ2-7 | TRBV5-4 | TRBD1 | - | TGTGCCAGCAGCTTGGGGGGACAGGACTCCTACGAGCAGTACTTC | CASSLGGQDSYEQYF
TRBJ1-5 | TRBV4-1 | - | - | TGCGCCAGCAGCCAGGCCGGGGGGCGAGGCAATCAGCCCCAGCATTTT | CASSQAGGRGNQPQHF
TRBJ1-6 | TRBV5-1 | - | - | TGCGCCAGCAGCTTGGGTTCGAGCTCCTATAATTCACCCCTCCACTTT | CASSLGSSSYNSPLHF
TRBJ1-6 | TRBV10-3 | - | - | TGTGCCATCGGCCGGAACGGGGAGGGTTCTAATTCACCCCTCCACTTT | CAIGRNGEGSNSPLHF
TRBJ2-3 | TRBV6-5 | - | - | TGTGCCAGCAGTTTGCAGGGTTGGGGTTCGGATACGCAGTATTTT | CASSLQGWGSDTQYF
TRBJ2-3 | TRBV7-2 | TRBD2 | - | TGTGCCAGCAGCTTAGGAGCGGGAGGGCACGCAGATACGCAGTATTTT | CASSLGAGGHADTQYF
TRBJ2-5 | TRBV2 | TRBD2 | - | TGTGCCAGCAGTGGGAGAGAGAGCGGGGAAGGAGAGACCCAGTACTTC | CASSGRESGEGETQYF
TRBJ1-3 | TRBV5-7 | TRBD1 | - | TGTGCCAGCAGCTTGGGGGGGACAGCGTCTGGAAACACCATATATTTT | CASSLGGTASGNTIYF
TRBJ2-1 | TRBV7-6 | TRBD1 | - | TGTGCCAGCGTATGGGGGGCAGGGGGCTCCAATGAGCAGTTCTTC | CASVWGAGGSNEQFF
TRBJ1-5 | TRBV4-1 | - | - | TGCGCCAGCAGCCAAAAAGCGGGGGGCAATCAGCCCCAGCATTTT | CASSQKAGGNQPQHF
TRBJ2-7 | TRBV11-2 | - | - | TGTGCCAGCAGCTCTCTGAAAGCCTTCTACGAGCAGTACTTC | CASSSLKAFYEQYF
TRBJ2-3 | TRBV4-3 | - | - | TGCGCCAGCAGCCAAGATATAAGCGGTCGCACAGATACGCAGTATTTT | CASSQDISGRTDTQYF
TRBJ2-2 | TRBV15 | TRBD2 | - | TGTGCCACCAGCAGAGATCGTGGACTAGCGGCCCCCCGGGAGCTGTTTTTT | CATSRDRGLAAPRELFF
TRBJ2-5 | TRBV7-9 | TRBD1 | few | TGTGCCAGCAGCTTAGTCTTACGGGACAGGGTCGGGCAAGAGACCCAGTACTTC | CASSLVLRDRVGQETQYF
TRBJ1-4 | TRBV18 | TRBD1 | - | TGTGCCAGCTCAAGGGGGCGAGAGGAAAAACTGTTTTTT | CASSRGREEKLFF
TRBJ1-2 | TRBV5-4 | - | - | TGTGCCAGCAGCTTGAATAGAGGGGGTAGGAACTATGGCTACACCTTC | CASSLNRGGRNYGYTF
TRBJ1-1 | TRBV18 | - | - | TGTGCCAGCTCACCAGGCCAATTTACAGGGAGCACGAACACTGAAGCTTTCTTT | CASSPGQFTGSTNTEAFF
TRBJ1-1 | TRBV6-4 | - | once | TGTGCCAGCAGGTCTGGGGGGGGGAACACTGAAGCTTTCTTT | CASRSGGGNTEAFF
TRBJ2-3 | TRBV5-6 | TRBD1 | - | TGTGCCAGCAGCTTGATCACAGGGGGAACAGATACGCAGTATTTT | CASSLITGGTDTQYF
TRBJ1-1 | TRBV6-1 | - | - | TGTGCCAGCAGTGTTTCCGGGAAGAACACTGAAGCTTTCTTT | CASSVSGKNTEAFF
TRBJ1-1 | TRBV18 | TRBD1 | - | TGTGCCAGCTCACCGTCCGGGACAGGCGTCATGAGAGGGAACACTGAAGCTTTCTTT | CASSPSGTGVMRGNTEAFF
TRBJ1-1 | TRBV11-3 | - | - | TGTGCCAGGCCCCGGGGACTCAACACTGAAGCTTTCTTT | CARPRGLNTEAFF
TRBJ1-2 | TRBV6-1 | - | - | TGTGCCAGCAGCCAATACGACAGCAATGGCTACACCTTC | CASSQYDSNGYTF